The present T cell receptor (beta chain) was sequenced within a study of PD-1 blockade in classical Hodgkin lymphoma. Every single patient, without exception, relapsed after autologous stem cell transplantation, and brentuximab vedotin exposure varied. Progressive disease, partial response or complete response was each patient's best response. TCRdb's table, derived via immunoSEQ multiplex PCR, lists solely in-frame clones and lacks some. The sample shows approximately 98,000 clones, roughly nine tenths of them seen only once. The CDR3 length is 17 residues. V was clipped by 11 bases and J by 5 bases, with 28 bases between them.

This sequence originates from a human donor with classical Hodgkin lymphoma. This sample comprised peripheral blood mononuclear cells (PBMCs), obtained before the second cycle of nivolumab. The V gene is TRBV23-1, the J gene TRBJ2-1, with D possibly TRBD1 on 5 matching bases. TRBV23-1 is an ORF for which the function is uncertain. The CDR3 protein is CAGARGNSTFRNNEQFF. Here the CDR3 DNA reads TGCGCCGGGGCAAGGGGCAACAGCACCTTTCGGAACAATGAGCAGTTCTTC.